This T cell receptor (beta chain) originates from a study of control samples from healthy donors and cancer patients. This clone is termed medium-sized. The data were produced by immunoSEQ multiplex PCR, yet TCRdb's version contains in-frame clones alone and is incomplete. The sample consists of around 82,000 clones, about 88% of them appearing once. Sample: blood. The source is a man over 45 in good health.

The CDR3 DNA follows: TGTGCCAGCAGCCGTTACTCCAGGTTTTACAATGAGCAGTTCTTC. The encoded protein is CASSRYSRFYNEQFF. This chain links TRBV5-4 with TRBJ2-1; D not certain. The CDR3 consists of 15 residues. CDR1 and CDR2 from the germline V gene are SGHNT and YYREEE (reference sequence). Trimming took 4 bases from V and 4 from J, leaving 15 bases between them.